This TCR beta chain was profiled in a study of neurological immune-mediated disorders. By 5'RACE with 10-nucleotide random UMIs, the cDNA was made. Each CDR3 protein gets one entry after TCRdb re-called the 5' RACE reads with MiXCR. The sample contains some 16,000 distinct CDR3 sequences, about 20% of which appear only once. Germline V gene sequence: CDR1 DFQATT, CDR2 SNEGSKA (reference sequence). This CDR3 comprises 16 residues. V lost 0 bases, J lost 8 bases, and 9 bases stayed unmatched. This clonotype is deemed medium-sized. V usage is TRBV20-1 and J usage is TRBJ2-3; 12 bases are a match to TRBD2. The receptor was derived from a man aged 50-59 years in good health. The sequenced sample consisted of PBMCs. The CDR3 region has the DNA TGCAGTGCTAGAGATTCCCTAGCGGGAGGGGGTGCTACGCAGTATTTT. This sequence encodes CSARDSLAGGGATQYF.